Below are 32 T cell receptor beta chains sequenced from a single sample in a study of cytomegalovirus exposure and HLA in healthy donors. PCR involved 60 Vbeta and 13 Jbeta primers. TCRdb keeps only in-frame clones here, not all; method: immunoSEQ multiplex PCR. This repertoire shows some 90,000 clones, 65% to 80% found once; its top ten account for 11% to 15%. The sequenced sample consisted of PBMCs. These receptor sequences come from a woman aged 70-85 years in good health and CMV-seropositive.

The rearrangement joins TRBV27 to TRBJ2-5, with D tentatively TRBD1 (6 bases). CDR3 length: 16 amino acids. Germline V CDR1 and CDR2: MNHEY, SMNVEV (reference sequence). V lost 3 bases, J lost 2 bases, and 16 bases lay in between. The CDR3, as DNA: TGTGCCAGCAGTTTCGCCTCCGGCAGGGGACAAGAGACCCAGTACTTC. As protein: CASSFASGRGQETQYF.

The rearrangement uses TRBV7-6 and TRBJ2-3; possibly TRBD2 for D (7 bases). V gave up 1 base and J gave up 2 bases, with 13 bases separating them. This CDR3 has 16 amino acids. Germline assignment: CDR1 SGHVS and CDR2 FNYEAQ. As DNA, the CDR3 is TGTGCCAGCAGCTTAGGAGGGGGGGGTTACACAGATACGCAGTATTTT. Translated: CASSLGGGGYTDTQYF.

The V gene is TRBV6-5, the J gene TRBJ2-7; D ambiguous. The V and J ends lost 6 bases and 2 bases respectively, with 5 bases between them. CDR1 and CDR2 (germline): MNHEY, SVGAGI. The CDR3 runs to 11 residues. The DNA for the CDR3 is TGTGCCAGCAGCGACACCTACGAGCAGTACTTC. Translation gives CASSDTYEQYF.

This chain connects TRBV21-1 to TRBJ1-5; whether TRBD1, the table's D call, matches the DNA was not checked. TRBV21-1 is a pseudogene segment. The CDR3 is made up of 19 amino acids. For the CDR3, the DNA is TGTGCCAGCAGCAAAGTCGTCGACAGGGACTGCTATAGCAATCAGCCCCAGCATTTT. The encoded protein is CASSKVVDRDCYSNQPQHF.

This clone was observed a handful of times. The chain employs TRBV7-3 and TRBJ2-1; tentative D call: TRBD2 (5 bases). Germline loops: CDR1 SGHTA, CDR2 FQGTGA. The ends were cut back, 3 bases at V and 0 bases at J, with 12 bases in the middle. This CDR3 comprises 16 residues. The CDR3 loop is CASSLISGYSYNEQFF. In nucleotides, the CDR3 is TGTGCCAGCAGCTTGATCAGCGGATACTCCTACAATGAGCAGTTCTTC.

This chain links TRBV4-3 with TRBJ2-7, with 7 bases that match TRBD2. This CDR3 is 15 amino acids long. V lost 0 bases and J lost 2; bases outside the gene matches: 4. Germline assignment: CDR1 LGHNA and CDR2 YSLEER. The CDR3 protein is CASSQDEGGPYEQYF. The DNA for the CDR3 is TGCGCCAGCAGCCAAGATGAGGGAGGGCCCTACGAGCAGTACTTC.

The table lists this clone with a few counts. The rearrangement uses TRBV13 and TRBJ2-4; 7 bases fit TRBD2. This CDR3 comprises 15 residues. V was clipped by 1 base and J by 6 bases; unmatched bases: 6. Germline lookup yields CDR1 PRHDT and CDR2 FYEKMQ (reference sequence). The CDR3 bases are TGTGCCAGCAGCTTAGTTCAGGGAGGGGCAAACATTCAGTACTTC. This sequence encodes CASSLVQGGANIQYF. Looking up the rest from reference TRBV13 and TRBJ2-4 gives the full variable domain: AAGVIQSPRHLIKEKRETATLKCYPIPRHDTVYWYQQGPGQDPQFLISFYEKMQSDKGSIPDRFSAQQFSDYHSELNMSSLELGDSALYFCASSLVQGGANIQYFGAGTRLSVL.

The chain combines TRBV28 with TRBJ2-3; possibly TRBD2 for D (6 bases). The germline V gene has CDR1 MDHEN and CDR2 SYDVKM. Trimming took off 11 bases at V and 0 bases at J, with 18 bases between the two ends. CDR3 length equals 15 residues. For the CDR3, the DNA is TGTGCCGGCCAACGGTGGGGGGATAGCACAGATACGCAGTATTTT. Its protein is CAGQRWGDSTDTQYF. The full variable domain, with the rest looked up from reference TRBV28 and TRBJ2-3, is DVKVTQSSRYLVKRTGEKVFLECVQDMDHENMFWYRQDPGLGLRLIYFSYDVKMKEKGDIPEGYSVSREKKERFSLILESASTNQTSMYLCAGQRWGDSTDTQYFGPGTRLTVL.

Comments on this clone: Other nucleotide sequences from this sample produce the same CDR3. The DNA of the CDR3 is TGCGCCAGCAGCCAAGGACTAGCGGGGGCCTACGAGCAGTACTTC. As protein: CASSQGLAGAYEQYF. The V call is TRBV4-1, the J call TRBJ2-7; 12 positions match TRBD2. The CDR3 runs 15 residues. V was clipped by 1 base and J by 2 bases; unmatched bases: 0. The V gene's germline CDR1 is MGHRA and CDR2 YSYEKL.

The chain couples TRBV28 to TRBJ2-7; 8 positions match TRBD1. This CDR3 region has 15 residues. Germline V CDR1 and CDR2: MDHEN, SYDVKM. J gave up 3 bases and V 4 bases, and 8 bases lay outside the gene matches. For the CDR3, the DNA is TGTGCCAGCAGTTCCGCCGGGACAGGAGACTACGAGCAGTACTTC. Translation gives CASSSAGTGDYEQYF.

Points on this clone: This same CDR3 is encoded by further DNA sequences in the sample. The rearrangement uses TRBV5-1 and TRBJ2-1; 13 bases are shared with TRBD2. V was clipped by 2 bases and J by 6 bases; unmatched bases: 5. CDR1 and CDR2 from the germline V gene are SGHRS and YFSETQ. This CDR3 region has 16 residues. CDR3 sequence (DNA): TGCGCCAGCAGCTTAGAACTAGCGGGGGGGCGCAATGAGCAGTTCTTC. Amino acids: CASSLELAGGRNEQFF.

Only a few counts were recorded for this clone. The chain has TRBV11-1 and TRBJ2-7, with TRBD1 matching 7 bases. J was trimmed by 0 bases and V by 2 bases; bases with no gene match: 10. The CDR3 consists of 17 residues. Germline V gene sequence: CDR1 SGHAT, CDR2 FQDESV (reference sequence). The CDR3 DNA follows: TGTGCCAGCAGCTTAATTACTGGACAGGCGAACTCCTACGAGCAGTACTTC. Amino acid sequence: CASSLITGQANSYEQYF.

The chain couples TRBV7-2 to TRBJ2-7; perhaps TRBD1 as D (6 bases). The CDR3 consists of 16 residues. Trimming removed 2 bases from V and 6 bases from J, with 20 bases in between. Germline V gene data show CDR1 as SGHTA and CDR2 as FQGNSA. The CDR3 DNA follows: TGTGCCAGCAGCTTATTAGGGGCAGGGGCGGGTGGCGAGCAGTACTTC. Its translation is CASSLLGAGAGGEQYF.

This rearrangement joins TRBV30 to TRBJ1-1; 9 positions agree with TRBD1. This CDR3 spans 18 amino acids. Per the germline V gene, CDR1 is GTSNPN and CDR2 is SVGIG (reference sequence). The trim removed 0 bases at V and 0 bases at J, leaving 11 bases unmatched. The chain's CDR3 is CAWSVKEGQGLMNTEAFF. DNA of the CDR3: TGTGCCTGGAGTGTAAAGGAGGGACAGGGCCTTATGAACACTGAAGCTTTCTTT.

This clone was found a few times. The chain recombines TRBV19 with TRBJ2-5, with TRBD2 matching 7 bases. V lost 6 bases and J lost 4; bases outside the gene matches: 8. The CDR3 is made up of 14 amino acids. The germline V gene has CDR1 LNHDA and CDR2 SQIVND (reference sequence). CDR3 region: CASRGTGGGETQYF. In DNA form, the CDR3 reads TGTGCCAGTAGAGGGACGGGGGGAGGAGAGACCCAGTACTTC.

The CDR3 sequence is CASRVHEQYF. In DNA form, the CDR3 reads TGTGCCAGCAGGGTGCACGAGCAGTACTTC. The V call is TRBV2, the J call TRBJ2-5; no reliable D call. The J call may be mistaken, given a closer DNA end match to TRBJ2-7. CDR1 SNHLY and CDR2 FYNNEI come from the germline V gene. The CDR3 has 10 residues.

In this sample, this clone turned up a few times. The chain is built from TRBV5-6 and TRBJ2-3, with 7 nucleotides matching TRBD2. Germline loops: CDR1 SGHDT, CDR2 YYEEEE. V gave up 3 bases and J gave up 2 bases; unmatched junction bases: 15. There are 18 residues in the CDR3. In DNA form, the CDR3 reads TGTGCCAGCAGCTACGGCGGGAGCCAGGTGTTCTTCACAGATACGCAGTATTTT. Its protein is CASSYGGSQVFFTDTQYF.

The chain joins TRBV10-1 to TRBJ1-4; TRBD1 aligns across 7 bases. J lost 3 bases, V lost 7 bases, and 11 bases had no gene match. This CDR3 has 16 amino acids. The germline V gene encodes CDR1 WNHNN and CDR2 SYGVQD (reference sequence). The CDR3 loop is CASNLDRQWANEKLFF. CDR3 in DNA: TGCGCCAGCAACCTGGACAGGCAATGGGCTAATGAAAAACTGTTTTTT.

The rearrangement links TRBV19 to TRBJ1-5; no clear D gene. Per the germline V gene, CDR1 is LNHDA and CDR2 is SQIVND (reference sequence). The length of the CDR3 is 15 residues. Trimming stripped 1 base from V and 3 bases from J, with 10 bases between. The CDR3 nucleotides read TGTGCCAGTAGTATAGCGTCAGGATCCAATCAGCCCCAGCATTTT. This codes for CASSIASGSNQPQHF.

The V gene is TRBV7-2, the J gene TRBJ1-2; D may be TRBD1 (6 bases). CDR1 and CDR2 (germline): SGHTA, FQGNSA. The V and J ends lost 2 bases and 5 bases respectively, with 15 bases between them. CDR3 length: 15 amino acids. CDR3 in amino acids: CASSLSMDQGYGYTF. The CDR3 DNA follows: TGTGCCAGCAGCTTATCAATGGACCAGGGGTATGGCTACACCTTC. The variable domain in full, completed from reference TRBV7-2 and TRBJ1-2, reads GAGVSQSPSNKVTEKGKDVELRCDPISGHTALYWYRQSLGQGLEFLIYFQGNSAPDKSGLPSDRFSAERTGGSVSTLTIQRTQQEDSAVYLCASSLSMDQGYGYTFGSGTRLTVV.

This chain links TRBV28 with TRBJ1-4, with TRBD1 matching 9 bases. Germline loops: CDR1 MDHEN, CDR2 SYDVKM. J gave up 8 bases and V 5 bases, and 6 bases lay outside the gene matches. This CDR3 is built from 14 residues. The CDR3 loop is CASSLTGGWEKLFF. The CDR3 DNA follows: TGTGCCAGCAGTCTCACAGGGGGCTGGGAAAAACTGTTTTTT.

V and J are TRBV11-2 and TRBJ1-2; D is uncertain. The CDR3 loop spans 14 amino acids. Germline V gives CDR1 SGHAT, CDR2 FQNNGV. Trimming shortened V by 0 bases and J by 3 bases, and 8 bases separated the two germline ends. The CDR3 sequence is CASSLDRSHYGYTF. In nucleotides, the CDR3 is TGTGCCAGCAGCTTAGATCGCAGTCACTATGGCTACACCTTC.

The rearrangement uses TRBV5-1 and TRBJ2-7; no clear D. The CDR3 totals 14 residues. Germline V gene sequence: CDR1 SGHRS, CDR2 YFSETQ. Trimming removed 0 bases at V and 2 bases at J, with 9 bases between. The CDR3 loop is CASSLDGFAYEQYF. CDR3 DNA: TGCGCCAGCAGCTTGGACGGTTTCGCCTACGAGCAGTACTTC.

The chain links TRBV29-1 to TRBJ2-2; tentatively, D is TRBD2 (5 bases). This CDR3 spans 15 amino acids. V was pared by 4 bases and J by 0 bases, with 12 bases between. Germline V lookup: CDR1 SQVTM, CDR2 ANQGSEA. The CDR3: CSVVRGSANTGELFF. The CDR3 nucleotides are TGCAGCGTTGTCCGGGGATCGGCGAACACCGGGGAGCTGTTTTTT.

The chain links TRBV4-1 to TRBJ1-2; the D gene is possibly TRBD1 (6 bases). Germline V gene sequence: CDR1 MGHRA, CDR2 YSYEKL. The CDR3 has 16 amino acids. Trimming pared 6 bases from V and 0 bases from J, leaving 17 bases between. The CDR3 DNA follows: TGCGCCAGCAGACCCGGGGAGGGGGGTGCTAACTATGGCTACACCTTC. This gives the protein CASRPGEGGANYGYTF.

With respect to this clone: The same CDR3 also results from other DNA sequences found in this sample. This chain uses TRBV5-1 with TRBJ2-2; D perhaps matches TRBD1 (6 bases). Germline assignment: CDR1 SGHRS and CDR2 YFSETQ. Trimming left V 2 bases short and J 5 bases short, with 7 bases between. The CDR3 runs 13 residues. The CDR3 is CASSLQGTGELFF. CDR3 sequence (DNA): TGCGCCAGCAGCTTACAGGGTACCGGGGAGCTGTTTTTT.

CDR3 coding DNA: TGCGCCAGCAGCACTCCGGGACAGGGGGTCTCAAGCTCCTACAATGAGCAGTTCTTC. Translating gives CASSTPGQGVSSSYNEQFF. The V call is TRBV4-1, the J call TRBJ2-1; 11 bases are shared with TRBD1. This CDR3 spans 19 amino acids. J gave up 0 bases and V 5 bases, and 12 bases lay outside the gene matches. CDR1 and CDR2 from the germline V gene are MGHRA and YSYEKL.

This chain connects TRBV15 to TRBJ2-7; 7 bases map to TRBD2. This CDR3 has 14 residues. Germline assignment: CDR1 LNHNV and CDR2 YYDKDF (reference sequence). J was trimmed by 3 bases and V by 1 base; bases with no gene match: 3. The CDR3 coding sequence is TGTGCCACCAGCAGAGGTTTAGCGGGCTACGAGCAGTACTTC. It specifies CATSRGLAGYEQYF.

The gene calls are TRBV7-9 and TRBJ2-1, with TRBD1 as a possible D gene (8 bases). CDR1 is SEHNR, CDR2 FQNEAQ, per germline (reference sequence). The CDR3 has 14 amino acids. V lost 1 base to trimming and J lost 7 bases, with 11 bases between them. The chain's CDR3 is CASSLDRGGNEQFF. The CDR3, as DNA: TGTGCCAGCAGCTTAGACAGGGGGGGGAATGAGCAGTTCTTC.

This chain joins TRBV2 and TRBJ2-7; 10 nucleotides match TRBD1. Trimming took 7 bases from V and 4 from J; bases not matched to a gene: 4. Germline V gives CDR1 SNHLY, CDR2 FYNNEI. The CDR3 consists of 13 residues. Written as DNA, the CDR3 is TGTGCCAGCACCGGGGACAGGGGTTACGAGCAGTACTTC. It specifies CASTGDRGYEQYF.

The chain joins TRBV19 to TRBJ2-7; 8 bases fit TRBD1. The junction had 6 bases not matched to a gene; V was cut back by 5 bases and J by 3 bases. CDR3 length: 14 residues. CDR1 and CDR2 from the germline V gene are LNHDA and SQIVND (reference sequence). CDR3 DNA sequence: TGTGCCAGTAGTTCCCGGGACAGGCTCTACGAGCAGTACTTC. Translating gives CASSSRDRLYEQYF. Combining the CDR3 with reference TRBV19 and TRBJ2-7 gives the whole variable domain DGGITQSPKYLFRKEGQNVTLSCEQNLNHDAMYWYRQDPGQGLRLIYYSQIVNDFQKGDIAEGYSVSREKKESFPLTVTSAQKNPTAFYLCASSSRDRLYEQYFGPGTRLTVT.

As regards this clone: The sample has other DNA sequences that encode this CDR3 too. The chain links TRBV7-3 to TRBJ1-1, with TRBD1 matching over 7 bases. Trimming at V came to 4 bases and at J to 3 bases, leaving 2 bases not matched to a gene. The CDR3 is 13 residues long. CDR1 and CDR2 from the germline V gene are SGHTA and FQGTGA. CDR3 nucleotide sequence: TGTGCCAGCAGCTCGCAGGGGGACACTGAAGCTTTCTTT. Amino acids: CASSSQGDTEAFF.